This is a list of T cell receptor beta chains from one sample in a study of technical replicates of blood from several donors. Here immunoSEQ multiplex PCR was the method, and the copy in TCRdb shows in-frame clones only, minus some. The table lists tens of thousands of clones, approximately 98% of them singletons. Sequenced: T cells isolated from PBMCs. The receptors stem from a human donor in good health. Both conserved end residues are part of each CDR3. A D gene is named only where the DNA matches it firmly. Size is stated for part of the rows, as once, few or many counts, or as a class when the clone is expanded.

14	-	TRBV11-2	-	TRBJ1-4	TGTGCCAGCAGCTTAGAGGGGGCGATCGAAAAACTGTTTTTT	CASSLEGAIEKLFF
11	-	TRBV10-3	-	TRBJ1-1	TGTGCCATCAGTGAGGGGGGGGAAGCTTTCTTT	CAISEGGEAFF
15	-	TRBV19	-	TRBJ2-1	TGTGCCAGTGGCTTTCTGGGGGGGGCACGGAATGAGCAGTTCTTC	CASGFLGGARNEQFF
14	-	TRBV5-6	-	TRBJ1-2	TGTGCCAGCAGCTTGAGCAGACAAGACCAACACTACACCTTC	CASSLSRQDQHYTF
17	-	TRBV4-1	TRBD2	TRBJ2-2	TGCGCCAGCAGCCAAGGTAAAGCGGGAGGATTAGCCGGGGAGCTGTTTTTT	CASSQGKAGGLAGELFF
18	-	TRBV7-9	-	TRBJ2-2	TGTGCCAGCAGTCATCAACAGGGCGGGAGAAGGAACACCGGGGAGCTGTTTTTT	CASSHQQGGRRNTGELFF
17	-	TRBV9	-	TRBJ2-5	TGTGCCAGCAGCGTAGGGGGTCGGGAGATAGTGGAAGAGACCCAGTACTTC	CASSVGGREIVEETQYF
12	-	TRBV5-6	-	TRBJ2-7	TGTGCCAGCAGCTTAGCAATTTACGAGCAGTACTTC	CASSLAIYEQYF
15	-	TRBV2	-	TRBJ2-1	TGTGCCAGCAGTGGTGTGACTAGCTCCTACAATGAGCAGTTCTTC	CASSGVTSSYNEQFF
12	-	TRBV15	-	TRBJ2-2	TGTGCCGGGACATCGAACACCGGGGAGCTGTTTTTT	CAGTSNTGELFF
15	-	TRBV5-1	TRBD1	TRBJ1-5	TGCGCCAGCAGCCCGGGACAGGGGGACAATCAGCCCCAGCATTTT	CASSPGQGDNQPQHF
13	-	TRBV30	TRBD2	TRBJ2-3	TGTGCCTGGAGTGGGACTAGTACAGATACGCAGTATTTT	CAWSGTSTDTQYF
15	-	TRBV27	TRBD1	TRBJ1-5	TGTGCCAGCAGTGGAGACAGGGGAGATGGGCAGCCCCAGCATTTT	CASSGDRGDGQPQHF
13	-	TRBV2	-	TRBJ1-2	TGTGCCAGCTTGACAGCCTGGGACTATGGCTACACCTTC	CASLTAWDYGYTF
15	-	TRBV5-1	-	TRBJ1-5	TGCGCCAGCAGCTTGGATACCGGGGAAGGTCTGCCCCAGCATTTT	CASSLDTGEGLPQHF
14	-	TRBV29-1	-	TRBJ2-2	TGCAGCGTTGAAAATACAGGCTACGGCGGGGAGCTGTTTTTT	CSVENTGYGGELFF
14	-	TRBV2	TRBD1	TRBJ1-1	TGTGCCAGCAATCCGGGACAGGGCTTCTTCGGAGCTTTCTTT	CASNPGQGFFGAFF
17	-	TRBV7-9	TRBD2	TRBJ2-1	TGTGCCAGCAGGCCGACTAGCGGGAGTTTGGCCTACAATGAGCAGTTCTTC	CASRPTSGSLAYNEQFF
13	-	TRBV19	-	TRBJ1-5	TGTGCCAGTAGTATAGGAGGCAATCAGCCCCAGCATTTT	CASSIGGNQPQHF
16	-	TRBV7-2	-	TRBJ2-2	TGTGCCAGCAGCTTAGAGGGCACAGGAGCCACCGGGGAGCTGTTTTTT	CASSLEGTGATGELFF
15	-	TRBV19	TRBD2	TRBJ2-1	TGTGCCAGTAGTATAGTCGCGGGAGTAACCAATGAGCAGTTCTTC	CASSIVAGVTNEQFF
13	-	TRBV6-5	-	TRBJ2-7	TGTGCCGCTACTAGCAGGAGCTCCTACGAGCAGTACTTC	CAATSRSSYEQYF
14	-	TRBV10-2	TRBD2	TRBJ2-1	TGCGCCAGCAGTGGAAGCGGGAGATCGAATGAGCAGTTCTTC	CASSGSGRSNEQFF
12	-	TRBV15	-	TRBJ2-2	TGTGCCACCAGCAGAGGGGGGGAGGAGCTGTTTTTT	CATSRGGEELFF
19	once	TRBV6-4	-	TRBJ1-3	TGTGCCAGCAGTGACTCTTTTCTCCGGGTCCAATCCTCTGGAAACACCATATATTTT	CASSDSFLRVQSSGNTIYF
15	-	TRBV28	TRBD1	TRBJ1-1	TGTGCCAGCAGTCTACCGGGACAGGGCCACACTGAAGCTTTCTTT	CASSLPGQGHTEAFF
12	-	TRBV29-1	-	TRBJ2-2	TGCAGCGTTGTAGGCGGTGCCAAGGAGCTGTTTTTT	CSVVGGAKELFF
13	-	TRBV30	-	TRBJ1-1	TGTGCCTGGAGTGTACTCGTGAACACTGAAGCTTTCTTT	CAWSVLVNTEAFF
15	-	TRBV5-4	TRBD2	TRBJ2-3	TGTGCCAGCAGTCTAATTCTAGCGGGAACAGATACGCAGTATTTT	CASSLILAGTDTQYF
13	-	TRBV6-1	-	TRBJ2-1	TGTGCCAGCAATTTACAGGGTCTCGATGAGCAGTTCTTC	CASNLQGLDEQFF
16	-	TRBV9	TRBD2	TRBJ2-1	TGTGCCAGCAGCTCTATAAAGACTAGCTCATTCAATGAGCAGTTCTTC	CASSSIKTSSFNEQFF
19	-	TRBV11-2	TRBD2	TRBJ2-4	TGTGCCAGCAGCTTATTTCGACTAGCGGGCCGACTCCCCAAAAACATTCAGTACTTC	CASSLFRLAGRLPKNIQYF
19	-	TRBV4-3	TRBD2	TRBJ2-5	TGCGCCAGCAGCCAAGATCCACCCATTGACGGGAGGGCCTGGGAGACCCAGTACTTC	CASSQDPPIDGRAWETQYF
15	-	TRBV7-2	TRBD2	TRBJ2-1	TGTGCCAGCAACGGGGGGGCGAGCTCCTACAATGAGCAGTTCTTC	CASNGGASSYNEQFF
15	-	TRBV5-1	-	TRBJ2-7	TGCGCCAGCAGCTTGGACGGGAGTGGAGACTACGAGCAGTACTTC	CASSLDGSGDYEQYF
15	-	TRBV4-1	-	TRBJ2-2	TGCGCCAGCAGCCAGGGAGGCGACCCGGGCGGGGAGCTGTTTTTT	CASSQGGDPGGELFF
14	-	TRBV2	-	TRBJ1-5	TGTGCCAGCACTACGAACAGAAACCATCAGCCCCAGCATTTT	CASTTNRNHQPQHF
15	-	TRBV5-4	-	TRBJ1-2	TGTGCCAGCAGCTTGCTTACAGGGAACTACTATGGCTACACCTTC	CASSLLTGNYYGYTF
14	-	TRBV9	TRBD2	TRBJ2-7	TGTGCCAGCAGCGTATCGCGGGGAGGGAACGAGCAGTACTTC	CASSVSRGGNEQYF
14	once	TRBV14	-	TRBJ1-1	TGTGCCAGCAGCTATAGGACTGTGAACACTGAAGCTTTCTTT	CASSYRTVNTEAFF
14	-	TRBV4-1	TRBD1	TRBJ2-7	TGCGCCAGCAGCCCGGACAGGGGTAGCTACGAGCAGTACTTC	CASSPDRGSYEQYF
16	-	TRBV5-1	-	TRBJ2-2	TGCGCCAGCAGCTTTAGCGCAGCGGGGAACACCGGGGAGCTGTTTTTT	CASSFSAAGNTGELFF
15	-	TRBV27	TRBD2	TRBJ2-7	TGTGCCACCCTGGGACTAGCCGGGAGGACGGCGGAGCAGTACTTC	CATLGLAGRTAEQYF
14	-	TRBV6-5	TRBD1	TRBJ1-4	TGTGCCAGCAGCCTAGACAGGGGGCAAGAAAAACTGTTTTTT	CASSLDRGQEKLFF
14	-	TRBV18	-	TRBJ1-4	TGTGCCAGCTCACCACAGGGGCGTCGAGAAAAACTGTTTTTT	CASSPQGRREKLFF
12	-	TRBV30	-	TRBJ2-1	TGTGCCTGGAGTGAACAGGGCAATGAGCAGTTCTTC	CAWSEQGNEQFF
16	-	TRBV5-1	-	TRBJ2-3	TGCGCCAGCAGCTTCTTGCCCGGGACTCGGACAGATACGCAGTATTTT	CASSFLPGTRTDTQYF
13	once	TRBV6-6	-	TRBJ1-5	TGTGCCAGCAGTCAACCAGGGTATCAGCCCCAGCATTTT	CASSQPGYQPQHF
15	-	TRBV19	-	TRBJ1-2	TGTGCCAGTAGTATTGGAGGGAGTTTAGACTATGGCTACACCTTC	CASSIGGSLDYGYTF
15	-	TRBV19	-	TRBJ2-3	TGTGCCAGTAGTATTGATGTTCGGGTCACAGATACGCAGTATTTT	CASSIDVRVTDTQYF
15	-	TRBV9	TRBD2	TRBJ2-7	TGTGCCAGCAGCGAGGGACTAGCGGAGACCTACGAGCAGTACTTC	CASSEGLAETYEQYF
17	-	TRBV21-1	-	TRBJ2-3	TGTGCCAGCAGCAAAGATTCTAGCGGGAGCTATACAGATACGCAGTATTTT	CASSKDSSGSYTDTQYF